The text below deals with one TCR beta chain. V was clipped by 4 bases and J by 4 bases, with 9 bases between them. CDR3 size: 13 residues. Germline V gives CDR1 SEHNR, CDR2 FQNEAQ (reference sequence). As previously described, bulk TCR libraries were made using listed TCR primers. Via MiXCR, TCRdb re-called the PCR reads, giving one row per CDR3 protein. Altogether a few hundred thousand distinct CDR3 sequences are present, about a quarter being singletons, with the ten largest covering about 0.7%. The record originates from a study of molecular identifiers for immune sequencing clone quantification.

The sequenced sample consisted of naive CD8+ T cells from blood, with Jurkat cell RNA spiked in. Subset: FACS-sorted CD8+CD4-CCR7+CD45RA+ naive T cells. The rearrangement uses TRBV7-9 and TRBJ2-3, with D unclear. The sequence was obtained from a human donor in good health. Some libraries in this study had Jurkat cell RNA spiked in. Written as DNA, the CDR3 is TGTGCCAGCAGCTCCAGCCGCGCAGATACGCAGTATTTT. It is translated as CASSSSRADTQYF.